Each of the 12 T cell receptor beta chains below was sequenced from the same sample in a study of blood T cells in healthy people across ages. Through a sample-barcoded 5' primer and a J-beta primer mix, a second PCR was run for about 7 to 12 cycles. In TCRdb, the 5' RACE reads were re-called with MiXCR into one record per CDR3 protein. The repertoire holds approximately 940,000 distinct CDR3 sequences, with 48% as singletons. The material sequenced was blood. These receptors came from a man aged 30 to 45 in good health.

The chain uses TRBV7-8 and TRBJ1-4, with 10 bases matching TRBD1. Germline assignment: CDR1 SGHVS and CDR2 FQNEAQ. The CDR3 consists of 18 residues. Trimming removed 5 bases from V and 7 bases from J; junction bases left unmatched: 16. CDR3 residues: CASSVRDRGPGNTEKLFF. The CDR3 nucleotides are TGTGCCAGCAGCGTCCGGGACAGGGGACCTGGGAATACTGAAAAACTGTTTTTT.

V is TRBV3-1 and J is TRBJ1-5; no definite D call. Trimming took off 0 bases at V and 11 bases at J, with 14 bases between the two ends. The CDR3 extends over 14 amino acids. Germline V gene sequence: CDR1 LGHDT, CDR2 YNNKEL (reference sequence). The CDR3 region has the DNA TGTGCCAGCAGCCAAGAGAACGGACCCTCAGCCCAGCATTTT. The encoded protein is CASSQENGPSAQHF.

The chain couples TRBV5-1 to TRBJ2-1; tentative D call: TRBD1 (7 bases). The V and J ends lost 4 bases and 0 bases respectively, with 20 bases between them. CDR1 and CDR2 from the germline V gene are SGHRS and YFSETQ. CDR3 size: 18 residues. CDR3 in amino acids: CASSLSLSGGLSYNEQFF. The DNA of the CDR3 is TGCGCCAGCAGCCTGTCACTTTCAGGGGGGCTCTCCTACAATGAGCAGTTCTTC.

The V and J genes are TRBV7-3 and TRBJ1-1; no definite D call. The length of the CDR3 is 13 residues. The germline gives CDR1 SGHTA, CDR2 FQGTGA. V was cut by 2 bases and J by 8 bases, with 12 bases left in between. This chain's CDR3 is CASSLWPRTEAFF. The CDR3 nucleotides are TGTGCCAGCAGCTTATGGCCGAGGACGGAAGCTTTCTTT. Filled out from reference TRBV7-3 and TRBJ1-1, the complete variable domain reads GAGVSQTPSNKVTEKGKYVELRCDPISGHTALYWYRQSLGQGPEFLIYFQGTGAADDSGLPNDRFFAVRPEGSVSTLKIQRTERGDSAVYLCASSLWPRTEAFFGQGTRLTVV.

This sequence joins TRBV7-2 and TRBJ1-5; TRBD1 matches 8 bases. This CDR3 region has 14 residues. Germline trimming cut 8 bases from V and 3 bases from J; bases unmatched to any gene: 6. Germline V CDR1 and CDR2: SGHTA, FQGNSA. The CDR3 spells CASGVGQANQPQHF. The CDR3 DNA sequence: TGTGCCAGCGGCGTGGGACAGGCCAATCAGCCCCAGCATTTT.

Here the CDR3 DNA reads TGCGCCAGCAGCCCGTCGACAGGGGGTTTGGGCGAGCAGTACTTC. Protein sequence: CASSPSTGGLGEQYF. The rearrangement links TRBV5-1 to TRBJ2-7; 9 bases are shared with TRBD1. V lost 4 bases and J lost 6; bases outside the gene matches: 11. The CDR3 covers 15 residues. Germline CDR1 and CDR2: SGHRS and YFSETQ. Together with reference TRBV5-1 and TRBJ2-7, the CDR3 gives the full variable domain: KAGVTQTPRYLIKTRGQQVTLSCSPISGHRSVSWYQQTPGQGLQFLFEYFSETQRNKGNFPGRFSGRQFSNSRSEMNVSTLELGDSALYLCASSPSTGGLGEQYFGPGTRLTVT.

The sample holds a few counts of this clonotype. J is TRBJ1-1 and V is TRBV4-1; D is unclear. The CDR3 is made up of 14 amino acids. Germline-derived CDR1 and CDR2 are MGHRA and YSYEKL. The V end lost 4 bases, the J end lost 6 bases, and 15 bases lay between the germline ends. The CDR3 region is CASSLQRQAAEAFF. CDR3 DNA sequence: TGCGCCAGCAGCCTACAGCGCCAAGCGGCTGAAGCTTTCTTT.

Worth noting for this clonotype: The junction differs from germline at one of its ends, possibly a read error. The chain has TRBV29-1 and TRBJ2-5; D is possibly TRBD1 or TRBD2 (5 bases each). Germline values: CDR1 SQVTM, CDR2 ANQGSEA. There are 12 residues in the CDR3. CDR3 residues: CSVDGAQETLYF. Written as DNA, the CDR3 is TGCAGCGTTGACGGGGCGCAAGAGACCCTGTACTTC.

This clonotype was picked up a small number of times. The chain combines TRBV6-5 with TRBJ2-3, with D possibly being TRBD1 or TRBD2 (5 bases each). CDR1 MNHEY and CDR2 SVGAGI come from the germline V gene. The CDR3 loop spans 18 amino acids. Trimming took off 6 bases at V and 6 bases at J, with 28 bases between the two ends. In nucleotides, the CDR3 is TGTGCCAGCAGCTACCTCGCCACAGGAGGCCACACACGGGATACGCAGTATTTT. Its protein product is CASSYLATGGHTRDTQYF.

The rearrangement joins TRBV18 to TRBJ2-7; possible D gene TRBD2, 6 bases. The germline CDR1 and CDR2 sequences are KGHSH and LQKENI. The ends were cut back, 3 bases at V and 5 bases at J, with 11 bases in the middle. The CDR3 is 13 residues long. The CDR3: CASSPYRENEQYF. The CDR3 DNA reads TGTGCCAGCTCACCCTACCGGGAGAACGAGCAGTACTTC.

CDR3 coding DNA: TGCGCCAGCAGCCAGTCTGGGGCCGGGGAGCTGTTTTTT. It encodes CASSQSGAGELFF. The chain joins TRBV4-1 to TRBJ2-2; no clear D. The CDR3 extends over 13 amino acids. Germline CDR1 MGHRA, CDR2 YSYEKL. Trimming took off 3 bases at V and 6 bases at J, with 8 bases between the two ends.

V and J are TRBV3-1 and TRBJ2-5; 8 bases align to TRBD2. The end of the DNA aligns better with TRBJ2-7, so the J call may be wrong. Germline V gives CDR1 LGHDT, CDR2 YNNKEL (reference sequence). The CDR3 is 15 residues long. CDR3 DNA: TGTGCCAGCAGCCTAGGGACTAGGGAGGCCTACGAGCAGTACTTC. As protein: CASSLGTREAYEQYF.